Below are 22 T cell receptor beta chains sequenced from a single sample in a study of blood T cell repertoires in COVID-19 (dated by TCRdb to about 2020). The library was obtained by the immunoSEQ multiplex PCR assay. Imported from immuneACCESS, the table was reduced by TCRdb to in-frame sequences with V and J called. These copies leave out some clones; in studies compared against another copy, an unresolved V gene accounts for under half, and the cause of the remainder is not known. The table for this sample lists some 250,000 clones; over 65% of them were counted only once. Jointly, the top ten make up around 3.4% of the sample. Sequences were obtained from peripheral blood. The receptors were sampled from a woman older than 75 with acute or convalescent COVID-19.

The rearrangement links TRBV19 to TRBJ1-1, with D maybe TRBD1 (5 bases). This CDR3 comprises 13 residues. V lost 5 bases to trimming and J lost 4 bases, with 11 bases between them. Germline V lookup: CDR1 LNHDA, CDR2 SQIVND (reference sequence). The CDR3 loop is CASSSQGGTEAFF. As DNA, the CDR3 is TGTGCCAGTAGTTCCCAGGGAGGCACTGAAGCTTTCTTT.

The J gene is TRBJ1-5, the V gene TRBV7-2, with D hard to call. The CDR3 spans 15 residues. Germline V gene sequence: CDR1 SGHTA, CDR2 FQGNSA. V was shortened by 0 bases and J by 7 bases, with 13 bases between the two germline ends. CDR3 protein: CASSLARARGQPQHF. CDR3 nucleotide sequence: TGTGCCAGCAGCTTAGCGAGGGCGCGCGGGCAGCCCCAGCATTTT. The variable domain in full, completed from reference TRBV7-2 and TRBJ1-5, reads GAGVSQSPSNKVTEKGKDVELRCDPISGHTALYWYRQSLGQGLEFLIYFQGNSAPDKSGLPSDRFSAERTGGSVSTLTIQRTQQEDSAVYLCASSLARARGQPQHFGDGTRLSIL.

The genes are TRBV6-5 and TRBJ1-2, with 8 bases that match TRBD1. The CDR3 is made up of 15 amino acids. The V and J ends lost 5 bases and 8 bases, in that order; junction bases with no gene match: 13. Germline assignment: CDR1 MNHEY and CDR2 SVGAGI. CDR3 residues: CASSPGQGLFLGYTF. The CDR3 nucleotides are TGTGCCAGCAGTCCCGGACAGGGATTGTTCCTCGGCTACACCTTC.

The chain joins TRBV6-5 to TRBJ1-4; D uncertain. Germline CDR1 reads MNHEY; CDR2 reads SVGAGI. CDR3 length: 13 amino acids. V gave up 7 bases and J gave up 0 bases, with 6 bases separating them. As DNA, the CDR3 is TGTGCCAGCACGAGCACAACTAATGAAAAACTGTTTTTT. It codes for CASTSTTNEKLFF.

This clone showed up just a few times. This chain links TRBV3-1 (or the pseudogene TRBV3-2) with TRBJ2-2; D gene ambiguous. The CDR3 loop spans 14 amino acids. Germline V gene sequence: CDR1 LGHDT, CDR2 YNNKEL (reference sequence). Trimming took off 4 bases at V and 6 bases at J, with 12 bases between the two ends. CDR3 loop: CASSRTGSSGELFF. CDR3 coding DNA: TGTGCCAGCAGCCGAACCGGGTCCTCCGGGGAGCTGTTTTTT.

The J gene is TRBJ1-5, the V gene TRBV28; 7 nucleotides align to TRBD1. The length of the CDR3 is 15 residues. Losses at the gene ends were 2 bases for V and 12 bases for J; bases not matched to a gene: 13. Germline loops: CDR1 MDHEN, CDR2 SYDVKM. In nucleotides, the CDR3 is TGTGCCAGCAGTTTAGCGGGACAGAGTTTCGGTGGCCAGCATTTT. Translation: CASSLAGQSFGGQHF.

The chain has TRBV6-6 and TRBJ2-3; 10 bases match TRBD2. Germline CDR1 MNHNY, CDR2 SVGAGI (reference sequence). This CDR3 contains 15 residues. With V trimmed by 5 bases and J by 2 bases, 4 bases remained unmatched. The CDR3 protein is CASSHGTSDTDTQYF. Here the CDR3 DNA reads TGTGCCAGCAGTCACGGGACTAGCGACACAGATACGCAGTATTTT.

The CDR3 DNA sequence: TGCGCCAGCAGCCTTTCGGGGGAGCTGTTTTTT. This sequence encodes CASSLSGELFF. The rearrangement links TRBV5-1 to TRBJ2-2, with D unclear. CDR3 length equals 11 residues. Germline V gene sequence: CDR1 SGHRS, CDR2 YFSETQ. V was clipped by 4 bases and J by 8 bases, with 6 bases between them.

The sample holds a few counts of this clone. J is TRBJ1-6 and V is TRBV27; TRBD1 aligns across 7 bases. The CDR3 covers 15 residues. With 5 bases clipped from V and 3 bases from J, the junction kept 4 bases outside the gene matches. The germline CDR1 and CDR2 sequences are MNHEY and SMNVEV (reference sequence). Here the CDR3 DNA reads TGTGCCAGCAGTAATACAGGGGTCTATAATTCACCCCTCCACTTT. Translated: CASSNTGVYNSPLHF.

The chain couples TRBV5-8 to TRBJ2-2, with a possible D match to TRBD1 (6 bases). The CDR3 is 16 amino acids. CDR1 and CDR2 from the germline V gene are SGHTS and YDEGEE. V lost 0 bases to trimming and J lost 2 bases, with 11 bases between them. The CDR3 is CASSLVRGTNTGELFF. The CDR3 DNA is TGTGCCAGCAGCTTGGTCAGGGGCACAAACACCGGGGAGCTGTTTTTT.

The rearrangement uses TRBV2 and TRBJ2-5, with TRBD2 matching over 7 bases. The CDR3 length is 13 residues. V trimming: 7 bases; J trimming: 1 base; junction bases outside the gene matches: 3. From germline, CDR1 is SNHLY and CDR2 FYNNEI. DNA for the CDR3: TGTGCCAGCATGGCGGGGGTCCAAGAGACCCAGTACTTC. This codes for CASMAGVQETQYF.

CDR3 amino acids: CASSQATSGGPNSPLHF. The CDR3 coding sequence is TGTGCCAGCAGCCAGGCGACTTCTGGAGGCCCTAATTCACCCCTCCACTTT. This chain connects TRBV3-1 (or the pseudogene TRBV3-2) to TRBJ1-6; D uncertain. V was trimmed by 3 bases and J by 6 bases, leaving 18 bases between them. The CDR3 length is 17 residues. Germline loops: CDR1 LGHDT, CDR2 YNNKEL (reference sequence).

This clone was observed a single time. This chain links TRBV19 with TRBJ2-7; 7 bases align to TRBD1. The CDR3 runs 14 residues. Trimming cost V 3 bases and J 2 bases; bases outside gene matches: 4. Germline CDR1 is LNHDA and CDR2 is SQIVND (reference sequence). CDR3 region: CASSIRQGTYEQYF. The CDR3 nucleotides are TGTGCCAGTAGTATTCGACAGGGCACCTACGAGCAGTACTTC.

The chain couples TRBV28 to TRBJ1-5; 9 positions agree with TRBD1. CDR1 MDHEN and CDR2 SYDVKM come from the germline V gene. Losses at the gene ends were 5 bases for V and 7 bases for J; bases not matched to a gene: 9. The CDR3 spans 15 residues. The CDR3 DNA sequence: TGTGCCAGCAGTCTCTCCGGGACAGGGAAGCAGCCCCAGCATTTT. This translates into CASSLSGTGKQPQHF.

The V gene is TRBV10-3, the J gene TRBJ2-2; TRBD1 aligns across 9 bases. CDR3 length: 16 residues. The germline CDR1 and CDR2 sequences are ENHRY and SYGVKD. V shed 6 bases and J 6 bases; nucleotides not matched to a gene: 11. CDR3 coding DNA: TGTGCCATCAGGGACCGGGACAGGGTAACGTCCGGGGAGCTGTTTTTT. This translates into CAIRDRDRVTSGELFF.

This clone was seen more than once but under ten times. V gene TRBV29-1 combines with J gene TRBJ2-1; 13 bases map to TRBD2. The length of the CDR3 is 14 residues. Germline V gene data show CDR1 as SQVTM and CDR2 as ANQGSEA. V dropped 7 bases and J dropped 7; count of bases not matched to a gene: 7. This CDR3 is CSAETSGRRNEQFF. DNA for the CDR3: TGCAGCGCTGAGACTAGCGGGAGGAGGAATGAGCAGTTCTTC.

A note on this clone: The junction and the germline gene differ at one end; a read error may be behind it. The sample has other DNA sequences that encode this CDR3 too. The rearrangement links TRBV5-1 to TRBJ2-2; 8 nucleotides agree with TRBD1. The CDR3 is made up of 14 amino acids. Germline V gives CDR1 SGHRS, CDR2 YFSETQ. This CDR3 is CASSLVQGAGELFF. The CDR3 DNA reads TGCGCCAGCAGCTTGGTGCAGGGGGCCGGGGAGTTGTTTTTT.

The genes are TRBV7-2 and TRBJ2-5; D is perhaps TRBD1 (5 bases). Trimming stripped 2 bases from V and 1 base from J, with 11 bases between. CDR3 size: 15 residues. Germline CDR1 reads SGHTA; CDR2 reads FQGNSA. In nucleotides, the CDR3 is TGTGCCAGCAGCTTAAGATCTAGGGGCCAAGAGACCCAGTACTTC. The encoded protein is CASSLRSRGQETQYF.

The CDR3 here is CASSIDYARTDTQYF. CDR3 DNA sequence: TGTGCCAGTAGTATAGACTATGCACGCACAGATACGCAGTATTTT. The rearrangement joins TRBV19 to TRBJ2-3, with unresolved D. This CDR3 has 15 residues. Trimming removed 0 bases at V and 1 base at J, with 8 bases between. Germline V gene sequence: CDR1 LNHDA, CDR2 SQIVND (reference sequence).

The chain joins TRBV10-1 to TRBJ2-3; D perhaps matches TRBD2 (6 bases). The ends were cut back, 3 bases at V and 8 bases at J, with 15 bases in the middle. The CDR3 has 14 amino acids. Germline V gives CDR1 WNHNN, CDR2 SYGVQD (reference sequence). The chain's CDR3 is CASSDRLGGGTQYF. The CDR3 bases are TGCGCCAGCAGTGATCGACTAGGAGGCGGTACGCAGTATTTT.

This clone has only a few counts. The genes are TRBV5-1 and TRBJ2-2; 13 bases agree with TRBD2. CDR1 is SGHRS, CDR2 YFSETQ, per germline. V shed 4 bases, J shed 3 bases, and the junction held 15 bases outside the gene matches. The length of the CDR3 is 20 residues. CDR3 amino acids: CASSKGGTSGIRAHTGELFF. Written as DNA, the CDR3 is TGCGCCAGCAGCAAGGGGGGGACTAGCGGGATAAGGGCACACACCGGGGAGCTGTTTTTT.

The chain carries TRBV19 and TRBJ1-1; 7 nucleotides line up with TRBD1. The V gene end was trimmed by 7 bases and the J gene end by 1 base; junction bases not matched to a gene: 6. The CDR3 loop spans 14 amino acids. CDR1 is LNHDA and CDR2 is SQIVND in the germline V gene (reference sequence). The CDR3 DNA reads as TGTGCCAGTATCACCGGGACAGCGAACACTGAAGCTTTCTTT. Its protein product is CASITGTANTEAFF.